This record concerns one T cell receptor beta chain sequence. What this receptor recognizes is not known. The input lacks base qualities; no much larger clone sits a single base away. Following the manufacturer's recommendations, the immunoSEQ kit was used to generate TCR beta libraries from genomic DNA. Library preparation used a first multiplex PCR with proprietary primers, then a second PCR adding unique barcodes, with bead cleanups after each round. A kit-provided positive control reaction and a negative control reaction were included in every sample batch. The final libraries were assessed on an Agilent 4200 TapeStation D1000 ScreenTape, pooled by volume, and quantified by qPCR. Sequencing was performed on an Illumina NextSeq500 using a MidOutput 150-cycle cartridge, with 156 Read1 cycles, 15 Index1 cycles, and the kit custom primers. The pooled library was loaded at around 0.98 pM, with a roughly 18% PhiX control spiked in. The study's own analysis went as follows. Vendor-processed data were analyzed in R, and a clonotype was defined as all T cells sharing the same CDR3 nucleotide sequence. For clone abundance analyses, frequencies were normalized to the 10,000 most abundant clones in each sample. Public T cell clones, averaging fewer than five per sample, were removed before analysis. An abundance difference of at least 32-fold between compartments was the criterion for calling clonotypes tumor-enriched or baseline blood-enriched. A beta-binomial differential abundance model was used to identify clonotypes that expanded or contracted between blood time points. Similarity between tumor and blood repertoires was quantified using the Baroni-Urbani and Buser coefficient, and groups were compared with two-tailed Wilcoxon tests in R. Drawn from immuneACCESS, this table holds only the in-frame rearrangements with V and J called that TCRdb kept. Clones are partly lost; checked studies trace under half to an unresolved V gene and leave the rest unexplained. V, J and clone size were drawn from that table, and D and trimming were deduced from the DNA. This sample has roughly 130,000 clones in its table, and around nine tenths of those were observed once. The top ten constitute more than 5% of the sample.

The germline V gene provides CDR1 SGHTA and CDR2 FQGNSA. Trimmed from V: 5 bases; trimmed from J: 5 bases; junction bases lacking a gene match: 9. From cysteine to phenylalanine, the CDR3 is 15 amino acids long. The read is trimmed to its CDR3 DNA, 45 bases read in frame from base 1. The data were obtained in a study of radiation and T cells in renal cell carcinoma (dated by TCRdb to 2018 to 2021). With respect to the entire study: The samples were obtained from a clinical trial, where primary renal cell carcinomas were treated with 15 Gy stereotactic body radiation therapy and then removed by nephrectomy 4 weeks afterward. A total of approximately 3,800,000 unique CDR3 nucleotide sequences, encoding 2.7 million or so unique CDR3 amino acid sequences, were found across all 50 or so samples. In total, 53 samples underwent TCR beta sequencing: some 25 tumors plus 27 peripheral blood samples.

Per the publication, the time point label means: blood 2 weeks post-SBRT. According to the study, the label for this sample's treatment or condition signals: 15 Gy SBRT to primary tumor, nephrectomy 4 weeks later. To follow tumor-enriched clonotypes, serial peripheral blood was collected from radiation-treated patients at baseline and at 2 weeks and 4 weeks after SBRT. All patients had renal cell carcinoma with clear cell pathology. Genomic DNA for TCR sequencing was prepared using the QIAamp DNA Blood Mini Kit (Qiagen). Only samples passing all quality control checks were included in the analyses. Findings and caveats that apply to the study as a whole: No pretreatment tumor biopsies were available, so the baseline intratumoral presence of clonotypes could not be determined. Dynamics of the blood repertoire were not tracked past 4 weeks after treatment. In blood, the top tumor clonotypes increased from baseline to 2 weeks after radiation and then shrank by 4 weeks, which suggests a temporary expansion of tumor-resident clones. The single-armed trial design could not address effects of radiation dose or scheduling on the TCR repertoire.

This sequence was found in a woman between 70 and 85 years old with renal cell carcinoma. The chain uses TRBV7-2 and TRBJ1-5; 7 of the junction bases match TRBD1. The source was blood, collected from a patient whose treatment included radiotherapy and nephrectomy. CDR3 sequence: CASSLNDRAHQPQHF. In nucleotides, the sequence is TGTGCCAGCAGCCTAAACGACAGGGCGCATCAGCCCCAGCATTTT.